This TCR beta chain was recovered during a study of blood T cell repertoires in COVID-19. Looking at the study overall: From the United States, Italy and Spain came samples of acute and convalescent COVID-19. T cells, B-cell-depleted T cells, or PBMCs supplied cDNA or gDNA.

The authors' processing: Quantification of nucleated cells was approximated via reference gene primer amplification. The data were produced by immunoSEQ multiplex PCR, yet TCRdb's version contains in-frame clones alone and is incomplete. V, J and clone size are those of that table, while D and trimming were read from the DNA. The table lists about 160,000 clones, 90% to 95% of them singletons. The CDR3 has 16 amino acids. Germline values: CDR1 GTSNPN, CDR2 SVGIG (reference sequence). Trimming shortened V by 5 bases and J by 2 bases, and 19 bases separated the two germline ends. The V and J genes are TRBV30 and TRBJ1-5; a possible D gene is TRBD1 (6 bases). Sequencing input: peripheral blood. This sequence was found in a woman aged 50 to 60 with acute or convalescent COVID-19. CDR3 sequence reads: CAWGTRGAVGNQPQHF. CDR3 in DNA: TGTGCCTGGGGGACCCGGGGGGCAGTGGGCAATCAGCCCCAGCATTTT.